A single sample gave rise to the 11 T cell receptor beta chains below, sequenced in a study of blood T cell repertoires in COVID-19. Measured with immunoSEQ multiplex PCR; TCRdb has only the in-frame clones, and not every one. The repertoire consists of 470,000 or so clones, with 70% to 90% occurring once and the leading ten covering roughly 1.8%. The sequenced sample consisted of PBMCs or T cells enriched from blood (not recorded which). The receptors derive from a woman aged 18-29 years with acute COVID-19.

On this clone: This sample also contains other DNA sequences that code for the same CDR3. V is TRBV3-1 (or the pseudogene TRBV3-2) and J is TRBJ2-7; a possible D gene is TRBD1 (5 bases). This CDR3 contains 14 residues. V dropped 1 base and J dropped 3 bases, with 10 bases sitting between them. CDR1 and CDR2 (germline): LGHDT, YNNKEL (reference sequence). The CDR3 is CASSQGQGGYEQYF. The CDR3 nucleotides read TGTGCCAGCAGCCAAGGCCAGGGCGGCTACGAGCAGTACTTC.

The rearrangement uses TRBV11-2 and TRBJ1-6; tentatively, D is TRBD1 (6 bases). V was shortened by 2 bases and J by 6 bases, with 14 bases between the two germline ends. Germline V gene lookup returns CDR1 SGHAT and CDR2 FQNNGV. This CDR3 spans 16 amino acids. Written as DNA, the CDR3 is TGTGCCAGCAGCTTAATCAGGGGAGCCCCTAATTCACCCCTCCACTTT. Amino acid sequence: CASSLIRGAPNSPLHF. Based on the CDR3 plus reference TRBV11-2 and TRBJ1-6, the full variable domain is EAGVAQSPRYKIIEKRQSVAFWCNPISGHATLYWYQQILGQGPKLLIQFQNNGVVDDSQLPKDRFSAERLKGVDSTLKIQPAKLEDSAVYLCASSLIRGAPNSPLHFGNGTRLTVT.

This clone was observed once. This chain joins TRBV12-3 or TRBV12-4 and TRBJ2-1, with 7 bases that match TRBD1. CDR3 length equals 13 residues. Trimming took 5 bases from V and 7 from J; bases not matched to a gene: 5. DNA for the CDR3: TGTGCCAGCAGTCCGGGACAGACTAATGAGCAGTTCTTC. It encodes CASSPGQTNEQFF.

This rearrangement joins TRBV27 to TRBJ1-1; D is perhaps TRBD1 (6 bases). The CDR3 consists of 15 residues. From germline, CDR1 is MNHEY and CDR2 SMNVEV (reference sequence). Trimming pared 4 bases from V and 3 bases from J, leaving 15 bases between. The CDR3 sequence: CASSSNPRGDTEAFF. The CDR3 bases are TGTGCCAGCAGTTCTAACCCCAGGGGCGACACTGAAGCTTTCTTT.

The gene calls are TRBV6-5 and TRBJ2-1; weak D call: TRBD1 (6 bases). Trimming cost V 2 bases and J 10 bases, with 9 bases left between them. The CDR3 consists of 12 residues. Germline V gene sequence: CDR1 MNHEY, CDR2 SVGAGI. The CDR3 sequence is CASSYTGREQFF. The CDR3 DNA reads as TGTGCCAGCAGTTACACAGGGCGCGAGCAGTTCTTC.

This chain joins TRBV6-5 and TRBJ1-2; TRBD1 aligns across 7 bases. The germline V gene encodes CDR1 MNHEY and CDR2 SVGAGI. The CDR3 is 14 residues long. V was pared by 4 bases and J by 6 bases, with 8 bases of the junction left unmatched. The CDR3 coding sequence is TGTGCCAGCAGTTTTCTAGGGGGCTTCGATGGCTACACCTTC. Amino acid sequence: CASSFLGGFDGYTF.

The chain carries TRBV3-1 (or the pseudogene TRBV3-2) and TRBJ1-1, with 7 bases identical to TRBD1. V dropped 3 bases and J dropped 5; count of bases not matched to a gene: 15. The CDR3 covers 17 residues. Germline assignment: CDR1 LGHDT and CDR2 YNNKEL (reference sequence). CDR3 residues: CASSQLVRTGRGTEAFF. The CDR3 DNA reads as TGTGCCAGCAGCCAGCTAGTACGGACAGGCCGGGGTACTGAAGCTTTCTTT.

The V and J genes are TRBV7-9 and TRBJ1-6; 8 bases are shared with TRBD1. Losses at the gene ends were 1 base for V and 8 bases for J; bases not matched to a gene: 1. Germline V gene lookup returns CDR1 SEHNR and CDR2 FQNEAQ (reference sequence). This CDR3 contains 14 residues. The CDR3 nucleotides read TGTGCCAGCAGCTTAGGACAGGGGTATTCACCCCTCCACTTT. Its translation: CASSLGQGYSPLHF.

V usage is TRBV6-6 and J usage is TRBJ2-1, with TRBD2 identical over 8 bases. The CDR3 contains 14 residues. J was trimmed by 9 bases and V by 8 bases; bases with no gene match: 12. The germline CDR1 and CDR2 sequences are MNHNY and SVGAGI (reference sequence). The CDR3 nucleotides are TGTGCCAGCGGAAGAGCGGGAGCGGTTGGTGAGCAGTTCTTC. This translates into CASGRAGAVGEQFF.

This sequence joins TRBV28 and TRBJ2-1, with TRBD2 matching 9 bases. Per germline, CDR1 MDHEN and CDR2 SYDVKM. J was trimmed by 7 bases and V by 3 bases; bases with no gene match: 4. CDR3 length: 14 residues. CDR3 bases: TGTGCCAGCAGTTTTACCAGCGGGGGGAATGAGCAGTTCTTC. Protein sequence: CASSFTSGGNEQFF.

This clone was seen only once. The chain recombines TRBV11-1 with TRBJ1-2; tentative D call: TRBD1 (6 bases). Germline CDR1 and CDR2: SGHAT and FQDESV (reference sequence). V lost 5 bases, J lost 5 bases, and 15 bases lay in between. The CDR3 has 14 residues. The CDR3 DNA follows: TGTGCCAGCAGCCCCACACAGGGAAAGTATGGCTACACCTTC. This encodes CASSPTQGKYGYTF.